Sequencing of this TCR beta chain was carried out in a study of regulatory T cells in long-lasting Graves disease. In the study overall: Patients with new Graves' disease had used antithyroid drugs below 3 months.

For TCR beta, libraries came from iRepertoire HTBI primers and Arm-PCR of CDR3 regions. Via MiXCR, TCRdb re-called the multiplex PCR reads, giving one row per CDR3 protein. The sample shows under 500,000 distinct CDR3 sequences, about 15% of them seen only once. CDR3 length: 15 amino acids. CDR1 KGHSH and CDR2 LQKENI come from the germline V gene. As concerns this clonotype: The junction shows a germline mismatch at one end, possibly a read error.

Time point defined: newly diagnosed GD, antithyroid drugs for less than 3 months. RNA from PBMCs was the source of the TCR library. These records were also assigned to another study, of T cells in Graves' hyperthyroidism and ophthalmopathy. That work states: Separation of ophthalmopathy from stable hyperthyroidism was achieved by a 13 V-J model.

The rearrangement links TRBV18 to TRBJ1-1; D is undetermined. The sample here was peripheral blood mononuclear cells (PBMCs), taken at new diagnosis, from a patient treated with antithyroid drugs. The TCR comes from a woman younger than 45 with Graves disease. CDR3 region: CASSPTVGVNTEASF. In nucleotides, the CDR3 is TGTGCCAGCTCACCGACCGTCGGGGTGAACACTGAAGCTTCCTTT.